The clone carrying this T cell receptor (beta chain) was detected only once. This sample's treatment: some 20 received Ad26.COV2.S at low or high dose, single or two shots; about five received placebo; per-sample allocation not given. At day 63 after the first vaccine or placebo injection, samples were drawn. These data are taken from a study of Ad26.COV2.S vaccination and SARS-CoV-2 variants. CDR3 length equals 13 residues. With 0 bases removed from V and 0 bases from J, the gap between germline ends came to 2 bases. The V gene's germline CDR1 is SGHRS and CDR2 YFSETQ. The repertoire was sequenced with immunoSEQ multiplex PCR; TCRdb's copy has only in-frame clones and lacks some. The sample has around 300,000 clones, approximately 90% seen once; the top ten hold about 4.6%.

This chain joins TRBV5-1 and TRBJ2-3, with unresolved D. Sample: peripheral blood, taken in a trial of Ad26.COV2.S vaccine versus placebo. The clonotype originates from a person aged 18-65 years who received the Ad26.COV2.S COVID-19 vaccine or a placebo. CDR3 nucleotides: TGCGCCAGCAGCTTGGAGAGCACAGATACGCAGTATTTT. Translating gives CASSLESTDTQYF. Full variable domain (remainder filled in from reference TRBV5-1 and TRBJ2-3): KAGVTQTPRYLIKTRGQQVTLSCSPISGHRSVSWYQQTPGQGLQFLFEYFSETQRNKGNFPGRFSGRQFSNSRSEMNVSTLELGDSALYLCASSLESTDTQYFGPGTRLTVL.